Listed here is a single T cell receptor (beta chain). V was trimmed by 0 bases and J by 5 bases, leaving 10 bases between them. The germline V gene has CDR1 LNHNV and CDR2 YYDKDF (reference sequence). This CDR3 spans 14 amino acids. Seattle's enrolled individuals joined amid active infection and were then monitored longitudinally. Authors' processing steps: Researchers report that nucleated cell counts were estimated from reference gene primer amplification. Method: immunoSEQ multiplex PCR; TCRdb's copy keeps in-frame clones and lacks some. V, J and clone size were drawn from that table, and D and trimming were deduced from the DNA. The profile shows around 280,000 clones, roughly 89% of them singletons. These data originate in a study of blood T cell repertoires in COVID-19. About the research overall: Sites in the United States, Italy and Spain provided acute and convalescent COVID-19 samples. Nucleic acid was either cDNA or gDNA, and it came from T cells, B-cell-depleted T cells, or PBMCs.

The clonotype comes from a woman aged 25 to 39 with COVID-19, enrolled during active disease. The chain carries TRBV15 and TRBJ2-5; weak D call: TRBD1 (5 bases). Sequenced sample: peripheral blood. The CDR3: CATSRDWAGETQYF. CDR3 in DNA: TGTGCCACCAGCAGAGATTGGGCAGGGGAGACCCAGTACTTC.